This T cell receptor (beta chain) derives from a study of early T cells in non-severe SARS-CoV-2 infection. In the study overall: Sequenced material consisted of bulk RNA (from unsorted whole blood), and chains were unpaired. Study-level results: Anti-spike CD8 responses were favored in VDJdb matching, and private and CD4 specificities were missed.

In its sample, this clonotype was seen many times. Its antigen remains unknown. The TCR library protocol attached unique molecular identifiers to the individual cDNA molecules. TCRdb independently ran MiXCR on the 5' RACE reads; one entry per CDR3 protein. This table has some 19,000 distinct CDR3 sequences, around 4.4% appearing once. Trimming cost V 4 bases and J 1 base, with 10 bases left between them. The germline gives CDR1 SQVTM, CDR2 ANQGSEA. The CDR3 length is 13 residues. The clonotype comes from an adult who was a healthcare worker with PCR-confirmed SARS-CoV-2 infection or an uninfected control (not recorded which). This sequence joins TRBV29-1 and TRBJ1-1; a weak D match, TRBD1 (5 bases). Material for sequencing was whole blood. The CDR3 nucleotides read TGCAGCGTTGTTCGACAGCGGAACACTGAAGCTTTCTTT. Encoded protein: CSVVRQRNTEAFF.